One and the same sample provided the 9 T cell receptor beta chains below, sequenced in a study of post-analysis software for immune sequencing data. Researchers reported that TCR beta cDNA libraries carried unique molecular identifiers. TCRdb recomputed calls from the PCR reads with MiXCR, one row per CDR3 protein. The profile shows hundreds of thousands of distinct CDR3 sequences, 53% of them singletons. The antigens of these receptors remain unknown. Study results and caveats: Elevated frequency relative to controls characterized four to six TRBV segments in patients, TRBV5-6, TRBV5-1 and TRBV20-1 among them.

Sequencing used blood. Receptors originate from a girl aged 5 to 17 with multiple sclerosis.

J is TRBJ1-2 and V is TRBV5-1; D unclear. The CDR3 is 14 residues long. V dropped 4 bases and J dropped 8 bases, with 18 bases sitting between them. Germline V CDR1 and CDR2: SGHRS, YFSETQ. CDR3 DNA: TGCGCCAGCAGCCCTACCCCGGGAGAACGAGGCTACACCTTC. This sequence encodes CASSPTPGERGYTF.

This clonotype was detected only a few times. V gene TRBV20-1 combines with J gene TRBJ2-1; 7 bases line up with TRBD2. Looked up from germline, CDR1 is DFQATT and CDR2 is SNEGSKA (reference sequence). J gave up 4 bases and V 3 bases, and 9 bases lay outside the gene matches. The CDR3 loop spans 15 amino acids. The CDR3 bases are TGCAGTGCTAGTAACTGGCGGGAGCAGTACAATGAGCAGTTCTTC. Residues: CSASNWREQYNEQFF.

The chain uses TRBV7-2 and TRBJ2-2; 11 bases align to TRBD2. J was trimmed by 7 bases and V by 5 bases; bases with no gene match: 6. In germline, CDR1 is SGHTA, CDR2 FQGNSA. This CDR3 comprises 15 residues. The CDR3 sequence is CASSPTSGTGGELFF. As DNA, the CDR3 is TGTGCCAGCAGCCCGACTAGCGGGACAGGCGGGGAGCTGTTTTTT. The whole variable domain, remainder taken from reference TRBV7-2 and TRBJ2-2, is GAGVSQSPSNKVTEKGKDVELRCDPISGHTALYWYRQSLGQGLEFLIYFQGNSAPDKSGLPSDRFSAERTGGSVSTLTIQRTQQEDSAVYLCASSPTSGTGGELFFGEGSRLTVL.

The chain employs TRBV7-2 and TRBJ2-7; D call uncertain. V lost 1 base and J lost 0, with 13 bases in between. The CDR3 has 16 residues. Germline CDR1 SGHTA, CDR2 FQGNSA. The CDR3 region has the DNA TGTGCCAGCAGCTTAGATAGTGCTACCCACTCCTACGAGCAGTACTTC. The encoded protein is CASSLDSATHSYEQYF.

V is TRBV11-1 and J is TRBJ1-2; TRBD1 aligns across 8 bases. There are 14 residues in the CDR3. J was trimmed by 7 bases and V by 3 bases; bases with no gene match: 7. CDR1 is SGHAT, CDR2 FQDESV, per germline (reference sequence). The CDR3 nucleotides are TGTGCCAGCAGCTTTGAGACAGGGGTCAGTGGCTACACCTTC. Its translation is CASSFETGVSGYTF.

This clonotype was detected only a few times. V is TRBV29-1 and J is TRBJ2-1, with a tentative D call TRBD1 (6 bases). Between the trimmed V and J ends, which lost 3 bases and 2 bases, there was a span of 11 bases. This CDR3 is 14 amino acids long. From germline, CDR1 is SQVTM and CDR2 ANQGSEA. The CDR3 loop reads CSVDSGAPYNEQFF. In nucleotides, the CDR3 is TGCAGCGTTGACTCAGGGGCGCCCTACAATGAGCAGTTCTTC.

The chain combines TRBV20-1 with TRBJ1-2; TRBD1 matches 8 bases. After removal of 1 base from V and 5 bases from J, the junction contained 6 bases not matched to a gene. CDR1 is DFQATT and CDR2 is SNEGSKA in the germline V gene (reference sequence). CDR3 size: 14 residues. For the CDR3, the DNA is TGCAGTGCTAGAGGGTCACAGGGGGGGTATGGCTACACCTTC. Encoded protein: CSARGSQGGYGYTF.

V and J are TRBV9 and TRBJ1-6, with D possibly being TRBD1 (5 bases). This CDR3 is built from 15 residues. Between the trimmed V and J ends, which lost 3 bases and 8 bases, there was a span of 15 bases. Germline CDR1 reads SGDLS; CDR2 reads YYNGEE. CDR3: CASSGGRRDDSPLHF. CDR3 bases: TGTGCCAGCAGCGGGGGTCGCAGGGATGATTCACCCCTCCACTTT. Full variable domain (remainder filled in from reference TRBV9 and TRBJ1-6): DSGVTQTPKHLITATGQRVTLRCSPRSGDLSVYWYQQSLDQGLQFLIQYYNGEERAKGNILERFSAQQFPDLHSELNLSSLELGDSALYFCASSGGRRDDSPLHFGNGTRLTVT.

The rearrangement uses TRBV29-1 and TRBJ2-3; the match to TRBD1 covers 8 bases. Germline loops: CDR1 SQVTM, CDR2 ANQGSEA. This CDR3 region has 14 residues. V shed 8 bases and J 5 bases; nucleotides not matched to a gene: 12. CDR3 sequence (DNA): TGCAGCCTGAGGGGAGGACAGGGCGGAGATACGCAGTATTTT. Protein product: CSLRGGQGGDTQYF.